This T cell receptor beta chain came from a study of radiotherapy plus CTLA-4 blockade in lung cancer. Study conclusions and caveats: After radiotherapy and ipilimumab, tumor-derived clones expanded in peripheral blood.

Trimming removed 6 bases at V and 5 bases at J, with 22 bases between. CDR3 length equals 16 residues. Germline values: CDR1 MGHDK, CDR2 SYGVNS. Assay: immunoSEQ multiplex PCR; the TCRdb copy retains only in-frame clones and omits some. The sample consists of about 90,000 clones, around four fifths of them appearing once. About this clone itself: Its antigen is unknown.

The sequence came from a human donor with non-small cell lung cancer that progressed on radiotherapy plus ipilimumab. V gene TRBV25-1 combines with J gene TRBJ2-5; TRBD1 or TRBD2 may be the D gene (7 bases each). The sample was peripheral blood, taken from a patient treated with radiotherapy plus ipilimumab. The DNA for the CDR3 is TGTGCCAGCAGGCCAATGACAGGGAGGGGGTCGGAGACCCAGTACTTC. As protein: CASRPMTGRGSETQYF.